This T cell receptor beta chain is from a study of technical replicates of blood from several donors. Sequenced by immunoSEQ multiplex PCR; TCRdb stores in-frame clones only, minus some. The sample records 60,000 to 80,000 clones, about 90% being singletons. This sequence was found in a human donor in good health. Some clones in this sample may be carry-over from other donors' samples. The sample was PBMCs.

Written as DNA, the CDR3 is TGTGCCAGCAGTGAGGCTAGCGGGAGGGGCGAGGATGAGCAGTTCTTC. Encoded protein: CASSEASGRGEDEQFF. V usage is TRBV6-4 and J usage is TRBJ2-1; 12 bases map to TRBD2. This CDR3 has 16 amino acids. CDR1 is MRHNA, CDR2 SNTAGT, per germline. V lost 3 bases and J lost 8; bases outside the gene matches: 8.